These T cell receptor beta chains were read from a single sample in a study of radiotherapy plus CTLA-4 blockade in lung cancer. The repertoire was sequenced with immunoSEQ multiplex PCR; TCRdb's copy has only in-frame clones and lacks some. Altogether tens of thousands of clones are present, 70% to 80% being singletons, with the ten largest covering 8.5% to 10%. The sequencing used peripheral blood, collected from a patient treated with radiotherapy plus ipilimumab. Source of these receptors: a human donor with non-small cell lung cancer who had a complete response to radiotherapy plus ipilimumab. The CDR3 runs from the conserved cysteine through the conserved F or W. A D gene is named only where the DNA matches it firmly. The listing skips clone size in some rows; elsewhere it reads once, few, many or a size class.

J	D	V	size	length	CDR3	DNA
TRBJ1-1	-	TRBV4-1	-	16	CASSLRGGSGNTEAFF	TGCGCCAGCAGCCTCCGGGGGGGGTCTGGGAACACTGAAGCTTTCTTT
TRBJ1-2	-	TRBV29-1	-	12	CSVEIEGGGYTF	TGCAGCGTTGAGATCGAGGGTGGGGGCTACACCTTC
TRBJ1-1	-	TRBV2	-	14	CASRSPLMNTEAFF	TGTGCCAGCAGGTCCCCCCTCATGAACACTGAAGCTTTCTTT
TRBJ2-5	-	TRBV27	-	13	CASSLGGAETQYF	TGTGCCAGCAGTTTGGGGGGGGCAGAGACCCAGTACTTC
TRBJ2-3	TRBD2	TRBV14	-	16	CASSLPGLAGADTQYF	TGTGCCAGCAGCCTCCCGGGACTAGCGGGAGCAGATACGCAGTATTTT
TRBJ1-1	-	TRBV11-3	-	14	CASLRGSWDTEAFF	TGTGCCAGCTTAAGGGGGAGTTGGGACACTGAAGCTTTCTTT
TRBJ1-2	-	TRBV19	-	15	CASSIRDRTNYGYTF	TGTGCCAGTAGTATTCGAGACAGGACTAACTATGGCTACACCTTC
TRBJ2-1	TRBD2	TRBV18	-	16	CASSPLAGGQYNEQFF	TGTGCCAGCTCACCACTAGCGGGGGGCCAGTACAATGAGCAGTTCTTC
TRBJ1-2	TRBD1	TRBV19	few	15	CASSGQGVEGYGYTF	TGTGCCAGTAGTGGACAGGGAGTTGAGGGCTATGGCTACACCTTC
TRBJ1-3	TRBD1	TRBV14	-	15	CASSPWTGGGNTIYF	TGTGCCAGCAGCCCATGGACAGGGGGTGGAAACACCATATATTTT
TRBJ1-1	-	TRBV10-1	-	14	CASSPGSINTEAFF	TGCGCCAGCAGTCCAGGTTCAATCAACACTGAAGCTTTCTTT
TRBJ1-5	-	TRBV7-2	-	15	CASRLGSGNNQPQHF	TGTGCCAGCAGGTTGGGTTCCGGGAACAATCAGCCCCAGCATTTT
TRBJ2-1	-	TRBV30	-	10	CAWAQQEQFF	TGTGCCTGGGCCCAGCAGGAGCAGTTCTTC
TRBJ1-2	TRBD1	TRBV30	-	14	CAWRGFDREYGYTF	TGTGCCTGGAGGGGTTTCGACAGGGAATATGGCTACACCTTC
TRBJ2-7	-	TRBV5-1	-	16	CASSLSTGAVVYEQYF	TGCGCCAGCAGCTTGTCGACGGGGGCTGTAGTGTACGAGCAGTACTTC
TRBJ2-7	-	TRBV10-1	-	14	CASSEWGTGYEQYF	TGCGCCAGCAGTGAGTGGGGGACCGGCTACGAGCAGTACTTC
TRBJ2-6	-	TRBV4-3	-	16	CASSQARGPGANVLTF	TGCGCCAGCAGCCAAGCGAGGGGCCCTGGGGCCAACGTCCTGACTTTC
TRBJ1-3	-	TRBV19	-	13	CASIHGELNTIYF	TGTGCCAGTATCCATGGGGAGCTGAACACCATATATTTT
TRBJ1-2	-	TRBV5-8	-	12	CASSLTAYGYTF	TGTGCCAGCAGCTTGACGGCCTATGGCTACACCTTC
TRBJ2-5	TRBD2	TRBV11-2	-	16	CASSLIAGGVGETQYF	TGTGCCAGCAGCTTGATAGCGGGGGGCGTGGGAGAGACCCAGTACTTC
TRBJ2-2	TRBD2	TRBV7-2	few	16	CASSLVAAGASGELFF	TGTGCCAGCAGCTTAGTGGCAGCGGGAGCTTCCGGGGAGCTGTTTTTT
TRBJ2-3	TRBD2	TRBV27	once	16	CASSLSASGSTDTQYF	TGTGCCAGCAGTTTATCGGCTAGCGGTAGCACAGATACGCAGTATTTT